The 2 T cell receptor beta chains listed next were all sequenced from one sample in a study of regulatory T cells in long-lasting Graves disease. Time point: persistent/refractory GD, antithyroid drugs over 5 years with positive TRAb. Following extraction of RNA from PBMCs, that RNA was used to make the TCR library. For TCR beta, libraries came from iRepertoire HTBI primers and Arm-PCR of CDR3 regions. MiXCR, applied by TCRdb to the multiplex PCR reads, yields one record per CDR3 protein. Here the sample spans 400,000 or so distinct CDR3 sequences, less than 25% being singletons. Here the sequenced sample was peripheral blood mononuclear cells (PBMCs), taken when the disease was refractory, from a patient treated with antithyroid drugs. These receptors were obtained from a female donor with Graves disease.

This clonotype was picked up many times. The chain carries TRBV28 and TRBJ1-4, with no clear D. Germline CDR1 is MDHEN and CDR2 is SYDVKM. Trimming cost V 7 bases and J 4 bases, with 4 bases left between them. The CDR3 runs to 11 residues. The CDR3 sequence is CASKSNEKLFF. The CDR3 coding sequence is TGTGCCAGCAAGAGTAATGAAAAACTGTTTTTT.

Concerning this clonotype: Since a much larger clone is just one base distant, this may be a read error. This chain connects TRBV11-2 to TRBJ2-2; D may be TRBD2 (5 bases). This CDR3 has 13 residues. Germline lookup yields CDR1 SGHAT and CDR2 FQNNGV. The DNA of the CDR3 is TGTGCCAGCATGAGGGAAACCACCGGGGAGCCGTTTTTT. Its translation is CASMRETTGEPFF.